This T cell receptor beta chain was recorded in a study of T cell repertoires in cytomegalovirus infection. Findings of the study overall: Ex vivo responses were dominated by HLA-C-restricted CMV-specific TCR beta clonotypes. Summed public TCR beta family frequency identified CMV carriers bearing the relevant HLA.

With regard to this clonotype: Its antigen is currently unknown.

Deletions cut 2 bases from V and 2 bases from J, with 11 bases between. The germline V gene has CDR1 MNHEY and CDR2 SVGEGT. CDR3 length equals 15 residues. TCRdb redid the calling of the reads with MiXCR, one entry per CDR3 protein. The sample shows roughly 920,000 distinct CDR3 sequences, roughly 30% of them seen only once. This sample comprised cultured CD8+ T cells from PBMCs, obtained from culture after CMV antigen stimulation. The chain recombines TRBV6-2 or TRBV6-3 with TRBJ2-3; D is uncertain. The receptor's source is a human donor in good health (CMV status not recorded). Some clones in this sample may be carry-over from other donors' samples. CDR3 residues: CASSYESPFTDTQYF. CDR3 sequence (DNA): TGTGCCAGCAGTTACGAGTCTCCATTCACAGATACGCAGTATTTT.